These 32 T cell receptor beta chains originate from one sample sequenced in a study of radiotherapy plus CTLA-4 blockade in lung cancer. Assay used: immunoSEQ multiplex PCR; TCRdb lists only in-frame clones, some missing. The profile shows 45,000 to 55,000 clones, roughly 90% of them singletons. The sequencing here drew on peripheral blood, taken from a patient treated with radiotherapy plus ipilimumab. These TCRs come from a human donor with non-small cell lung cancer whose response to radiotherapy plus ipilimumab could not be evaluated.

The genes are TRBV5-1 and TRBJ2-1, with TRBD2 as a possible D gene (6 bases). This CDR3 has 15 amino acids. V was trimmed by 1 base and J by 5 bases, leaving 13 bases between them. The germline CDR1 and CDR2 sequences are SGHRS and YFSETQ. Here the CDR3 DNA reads TGCGCCAGCAGCTTGCGTTCGGACTACGACAATGAGCAGTTCTTC. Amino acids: CASSLRSDYDNEQFF.

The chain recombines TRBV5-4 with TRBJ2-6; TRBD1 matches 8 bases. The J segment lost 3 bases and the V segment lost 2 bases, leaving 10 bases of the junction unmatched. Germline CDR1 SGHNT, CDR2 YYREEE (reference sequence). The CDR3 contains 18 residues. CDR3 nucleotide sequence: TGTGCCAGCAGCTTTTTCACAGGGGGTGGGGTTGGGGCCAACGTCCTGACTTTC. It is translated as CASSFFTGGGVGANVLTF. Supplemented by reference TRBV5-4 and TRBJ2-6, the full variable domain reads ETGVTQSPTHLIKTRGQQVTLRCSSQSGHNTVSWYQQALGQGPQFIFQYYREEENGRGNFPPRFSGLQFPNYSSELNVNALELDDSALYLCASSFFTGGGVGANVLTFGAGSRLTVL.

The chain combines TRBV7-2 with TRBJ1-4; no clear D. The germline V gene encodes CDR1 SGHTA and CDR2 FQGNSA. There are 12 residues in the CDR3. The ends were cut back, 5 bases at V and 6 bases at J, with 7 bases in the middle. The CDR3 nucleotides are TGTGCCAGCAGCCGGGATTATGAAAAACTGTTTTTT. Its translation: CASSRDYEKLFF.

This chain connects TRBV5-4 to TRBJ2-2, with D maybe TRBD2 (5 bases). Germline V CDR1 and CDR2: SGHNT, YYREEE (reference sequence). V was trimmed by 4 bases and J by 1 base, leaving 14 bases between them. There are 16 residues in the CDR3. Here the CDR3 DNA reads TGTGCCAGCAGCCAGGAGACTATCCTGAACACCGGGGAGCTGTTTTTT. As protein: CASSQETILNTGELFF.

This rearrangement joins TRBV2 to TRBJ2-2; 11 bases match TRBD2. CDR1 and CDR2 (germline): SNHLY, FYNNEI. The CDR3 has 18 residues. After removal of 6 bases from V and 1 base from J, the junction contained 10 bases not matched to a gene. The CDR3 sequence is CASSQASGRLGNTGELFF. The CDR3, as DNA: TGTGCCAGCAGCCAGGCTAGCGGGAGGCTGGGGAACACCGGGGAGCTGTTTTTT.

The CDR3 loop reads CASSLGAGTTTTEAFF. The CDR3 bases are TGTGCCAGCAGCTTAGGAGCCGGGACAACGACCACTGAAGCTTTCTTT. V usage is TRBV7-6 and J usage is TRBJ1-1; TRBD1 might be the D (6 bases). CDR1 and CDR2 (germline): SGHVS, FNYEAQ. This CDR3 is built from 16 residues. V was trimmed by 1 base and J by 4 bases, leaving 16 bases between them.

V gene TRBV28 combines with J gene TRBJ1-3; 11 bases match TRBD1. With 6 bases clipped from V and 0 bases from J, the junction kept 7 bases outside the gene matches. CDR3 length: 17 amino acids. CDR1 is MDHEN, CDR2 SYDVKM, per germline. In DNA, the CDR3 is TGTGCCAGCAGGGGGGCCGGGACAGGGGGCTCTGGAAACACCATATATTTT. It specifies CASRGAGTGGSGNTIYF.

CDR3 nucleotide sequence: TGTGCCAGTCGGGAAGGGCTCGACTATGGCTACACCTTC. Amino acids: CASREGLDYGYTF. The chain is built from TRBV19 and TRBJ1-2; no firm D call. V was trimmed by 8 bases and J by 3 bases, leaving 13 bases between them. The CDR3 spans 13 residues. Germline values: CDR1 LNHDA, CDR2 SQIVND (reference sequence).

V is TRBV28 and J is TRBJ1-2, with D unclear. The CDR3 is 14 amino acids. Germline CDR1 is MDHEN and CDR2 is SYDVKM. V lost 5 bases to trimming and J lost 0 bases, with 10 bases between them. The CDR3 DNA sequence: TGTGCCAGCAGTCCTGAGCAGGCTAACTATGGCTACACCTTC. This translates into CASSPEQANYGYTF.

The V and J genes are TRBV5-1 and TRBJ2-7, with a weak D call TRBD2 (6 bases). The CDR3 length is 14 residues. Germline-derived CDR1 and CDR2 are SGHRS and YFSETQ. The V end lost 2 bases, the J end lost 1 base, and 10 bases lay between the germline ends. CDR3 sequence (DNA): TGCGCCAGCAGCTTAGGTGGGGGGTCCTACGAGCAGTACTTC. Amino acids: CASSLGGGSYEQYF.

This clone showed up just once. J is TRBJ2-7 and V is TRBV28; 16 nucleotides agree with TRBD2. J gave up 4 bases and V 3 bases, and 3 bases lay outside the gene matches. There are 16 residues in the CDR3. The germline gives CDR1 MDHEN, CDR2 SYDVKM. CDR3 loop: CASSLVGLAGGYEQYF. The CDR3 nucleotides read TGTGCCAGCAGTTTGGTGGGACTAGCGGGAGGGTACGAGCAGTACTTC.

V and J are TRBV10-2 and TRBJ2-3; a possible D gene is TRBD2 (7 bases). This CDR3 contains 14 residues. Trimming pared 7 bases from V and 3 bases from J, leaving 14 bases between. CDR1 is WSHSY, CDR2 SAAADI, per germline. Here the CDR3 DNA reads TGCGCCAGCACAGGGGAGGGGGGGACAGATACGCAGTATTTT. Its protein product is CASTGEGGTDTQYF.

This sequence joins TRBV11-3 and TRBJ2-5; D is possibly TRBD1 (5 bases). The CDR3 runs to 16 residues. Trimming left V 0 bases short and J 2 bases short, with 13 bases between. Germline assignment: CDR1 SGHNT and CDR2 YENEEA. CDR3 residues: CASSLEPGQGQETQYF. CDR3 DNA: TGTGCCAGCAGCTTAGAGCCAGGGCAGGGTCAAGAGACCCAGTACTTC.

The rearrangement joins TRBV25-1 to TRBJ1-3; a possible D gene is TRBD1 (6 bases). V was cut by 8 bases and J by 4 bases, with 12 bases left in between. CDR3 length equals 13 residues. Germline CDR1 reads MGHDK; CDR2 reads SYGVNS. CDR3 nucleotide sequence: TGTGCCAGCCGGCCAGGGGCCGGAAACACCATATATTTT. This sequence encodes CASRPGAGNTIYF.

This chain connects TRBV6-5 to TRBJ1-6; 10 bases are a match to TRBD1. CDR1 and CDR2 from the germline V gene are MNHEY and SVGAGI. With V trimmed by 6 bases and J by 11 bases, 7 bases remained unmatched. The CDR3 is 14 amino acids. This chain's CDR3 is CASRRQGAIPPLHF. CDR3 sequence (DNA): TGTGCCAGCAGGCGACAGGGGGCTATACCACCCCTCCACTTT.

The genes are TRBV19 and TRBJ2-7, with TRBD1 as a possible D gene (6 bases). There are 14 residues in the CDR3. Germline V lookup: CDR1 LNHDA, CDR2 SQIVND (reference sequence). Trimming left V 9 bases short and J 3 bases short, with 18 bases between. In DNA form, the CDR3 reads TGTGCCAGCGTTAAATGTGTACAGGGCTACGAGCAGTACTTC. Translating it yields CASVKCVQGYEQYF.

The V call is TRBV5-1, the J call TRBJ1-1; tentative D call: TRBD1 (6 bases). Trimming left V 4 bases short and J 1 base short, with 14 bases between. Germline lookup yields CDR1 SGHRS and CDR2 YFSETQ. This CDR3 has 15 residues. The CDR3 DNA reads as TGCGCCAGCAGCGCGTCTTCAGGGGAGAACACTGAAGCTTTCTTT. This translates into CASSASSGENTEAFF.

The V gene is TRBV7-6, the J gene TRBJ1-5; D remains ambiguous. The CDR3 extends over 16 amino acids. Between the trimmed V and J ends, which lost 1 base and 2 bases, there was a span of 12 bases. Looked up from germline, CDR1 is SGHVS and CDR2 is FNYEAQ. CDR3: CASSLESPAGNQPQHF. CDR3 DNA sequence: TGTGCCAGCAGCTTAGAGTCTCCGGCGGGCAATCAGCCCCAGCATTTT.

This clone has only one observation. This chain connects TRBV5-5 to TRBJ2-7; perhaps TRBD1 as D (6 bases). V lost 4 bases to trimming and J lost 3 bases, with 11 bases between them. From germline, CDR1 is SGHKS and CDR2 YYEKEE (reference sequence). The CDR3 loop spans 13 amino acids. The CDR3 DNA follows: TGTGCCAGCAGCACCACGGACAGCTACGAGCAGTACTTC. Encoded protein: CASSTTDSYEQYF.

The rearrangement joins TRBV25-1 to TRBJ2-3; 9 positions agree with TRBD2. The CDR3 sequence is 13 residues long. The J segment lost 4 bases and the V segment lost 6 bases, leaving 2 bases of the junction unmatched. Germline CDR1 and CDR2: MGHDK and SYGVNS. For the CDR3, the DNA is TGTGCCAGCAGCAGCGGGAGGTCAGATACGCAGTATTTT. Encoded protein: CASSSGRSDTQYF.

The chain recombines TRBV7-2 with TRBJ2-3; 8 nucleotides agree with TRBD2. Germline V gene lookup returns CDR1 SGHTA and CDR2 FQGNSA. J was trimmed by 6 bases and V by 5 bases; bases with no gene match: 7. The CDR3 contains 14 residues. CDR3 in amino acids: CASSPRRGGDTQYF. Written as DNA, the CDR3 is TGTGCCAGCAGCCCCCGTCGCGGGGGGGATACGCAGTATTTT.

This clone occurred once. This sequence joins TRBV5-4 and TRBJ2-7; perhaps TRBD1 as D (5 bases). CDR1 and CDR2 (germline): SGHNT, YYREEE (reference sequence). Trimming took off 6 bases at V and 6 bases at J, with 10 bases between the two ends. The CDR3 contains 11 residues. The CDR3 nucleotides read TGTGCCAGCATCCAGGGTTCCGAGCAGTACTTC. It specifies CASIQGSEQYF.

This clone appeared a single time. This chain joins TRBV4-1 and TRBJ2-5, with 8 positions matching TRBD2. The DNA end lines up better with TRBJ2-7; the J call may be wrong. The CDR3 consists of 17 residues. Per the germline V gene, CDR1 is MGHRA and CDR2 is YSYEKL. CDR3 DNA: TGCGCCAGCAGCCAAGAGATTAGCGGGATACGGCCCTACGAGCAGTACTTC. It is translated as CASSQEISGIRPYEQYF.

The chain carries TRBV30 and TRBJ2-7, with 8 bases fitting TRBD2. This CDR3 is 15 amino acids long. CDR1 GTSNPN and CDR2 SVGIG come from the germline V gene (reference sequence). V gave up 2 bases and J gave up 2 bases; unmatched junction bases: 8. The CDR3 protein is CAWSSPGLVTYEQYF. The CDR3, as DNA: TGTGCCTGGAGTTCCCCGGGACTAGTCACCTACGAGCAGTACTTC.

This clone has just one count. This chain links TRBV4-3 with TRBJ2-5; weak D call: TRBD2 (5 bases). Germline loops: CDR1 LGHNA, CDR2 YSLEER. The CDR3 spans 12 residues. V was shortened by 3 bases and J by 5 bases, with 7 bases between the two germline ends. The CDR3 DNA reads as TGCGCCAGCAGCCAGACGGGGGAGACCCAGTACTTC. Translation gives CASSQTGETQYF.

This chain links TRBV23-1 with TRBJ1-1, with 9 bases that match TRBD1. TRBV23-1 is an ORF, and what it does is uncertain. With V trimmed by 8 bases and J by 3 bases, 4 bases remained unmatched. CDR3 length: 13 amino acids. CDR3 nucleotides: TGCGCCAGCCGACAGGGGGTGGACACTGAAGCTTTCTTT. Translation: CASRQGVDTEAFF.

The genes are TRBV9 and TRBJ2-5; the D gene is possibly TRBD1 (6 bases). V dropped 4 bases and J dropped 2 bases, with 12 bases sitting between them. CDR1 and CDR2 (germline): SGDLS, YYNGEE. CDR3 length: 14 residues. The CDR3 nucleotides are TGTGCCAGCAGCACCCGGACAGATCAAGAGACCCAGTACTTC. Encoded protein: CASSTRTDQETQYF.

The CDR3 loop is CSVERTDREETQYF. For the CDR3, the DNA is TGCAGCGTTGAGAGGACTGACAGGGAGGAGACCCAGTACTTC. The rearrangement links TRBV29-1 to TRBJ2-5; 7 bases match TRBD1. Germline CDR1 and CDR2: SQVTM and ANQGSEA. V shed 3 bases, J shed 5 bases, and the junction held 9 bases outside the gene matches. The CDR3 runs to 14 residues. Full variable domain (rest looked up from reference TRBV29-1 and TRBJ2-5): SAVISQKPSRDICQRGTSLTIQCQVDSQVTMMFWYRQQPGQSLTLIATANQGSEATYESGFVIDKFPISRPNLTFSTLTVSNMSPEDSSIYLCSVERTDREETQYFGPGTRLLVL.

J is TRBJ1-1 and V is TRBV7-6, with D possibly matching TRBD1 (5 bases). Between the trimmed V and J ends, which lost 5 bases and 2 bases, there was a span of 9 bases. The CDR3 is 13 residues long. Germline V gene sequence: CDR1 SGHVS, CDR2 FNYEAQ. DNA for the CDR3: TGTGCCAGCAGCATTCAGGGTAACACTGAAGCTTTCTTT. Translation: CASSIQGNTEAFF.

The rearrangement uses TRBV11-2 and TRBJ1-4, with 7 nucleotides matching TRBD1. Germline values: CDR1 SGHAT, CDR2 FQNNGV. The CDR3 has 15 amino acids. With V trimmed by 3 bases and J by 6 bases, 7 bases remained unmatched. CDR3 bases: TGTGCCAGCAGCTTGACAGGGAGACGGGATGAAAAACTGTTTTTT. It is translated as CASSLTGRRDEKLFF.

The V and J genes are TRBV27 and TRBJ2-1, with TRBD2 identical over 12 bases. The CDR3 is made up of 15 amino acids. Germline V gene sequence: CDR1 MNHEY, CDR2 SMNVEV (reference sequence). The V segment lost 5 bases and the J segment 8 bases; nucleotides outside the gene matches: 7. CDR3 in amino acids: CASSVTSGRWDEQFF. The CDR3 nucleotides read TGTGCCAGCAGTGTAACTAGCGGGAGGTGGGATGAGCAGTTCTTC.

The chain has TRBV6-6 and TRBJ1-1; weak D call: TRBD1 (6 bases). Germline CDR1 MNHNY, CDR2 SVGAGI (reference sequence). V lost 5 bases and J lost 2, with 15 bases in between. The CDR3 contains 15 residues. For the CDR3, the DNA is TGTGCCAGCAGTGCCCCAGACAGGAGAAACACTGAAGCTTTCTTT. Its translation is CASSAPDRRNTEAFF.